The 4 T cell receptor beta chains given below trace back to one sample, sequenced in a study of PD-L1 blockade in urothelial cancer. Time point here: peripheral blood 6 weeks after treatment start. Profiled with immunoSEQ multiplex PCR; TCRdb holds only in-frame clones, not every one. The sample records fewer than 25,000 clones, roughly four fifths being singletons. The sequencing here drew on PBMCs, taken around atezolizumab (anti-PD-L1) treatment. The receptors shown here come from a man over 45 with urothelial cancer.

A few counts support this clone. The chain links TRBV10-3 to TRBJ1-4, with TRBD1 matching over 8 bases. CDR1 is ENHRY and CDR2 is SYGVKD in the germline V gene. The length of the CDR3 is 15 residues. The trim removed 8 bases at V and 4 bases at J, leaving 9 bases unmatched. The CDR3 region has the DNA TGTGCCATCCGGGAAGGACAGGGCCTTAATGAAAAACTGTTTTTT. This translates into CAIREGQGLNEKLFF.

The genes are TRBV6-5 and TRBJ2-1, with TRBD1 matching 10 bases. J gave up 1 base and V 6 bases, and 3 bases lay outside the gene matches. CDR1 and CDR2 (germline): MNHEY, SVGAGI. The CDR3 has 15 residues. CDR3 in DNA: TGTGCCAGCAGCCAGGACAGGGGGTCCTACAATGAGCAGTTCTTC. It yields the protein CASSQDRGSYNEQFF.

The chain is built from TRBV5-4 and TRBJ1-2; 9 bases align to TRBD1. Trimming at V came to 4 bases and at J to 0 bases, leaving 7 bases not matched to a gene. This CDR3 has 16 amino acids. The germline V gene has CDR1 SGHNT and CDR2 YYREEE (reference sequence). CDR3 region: CASSRGQGTSNYGYTF. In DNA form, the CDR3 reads TGTGCCAGCAGCAGAGGACAGGGGACCTCTAACTATGGCTACACCTTC.

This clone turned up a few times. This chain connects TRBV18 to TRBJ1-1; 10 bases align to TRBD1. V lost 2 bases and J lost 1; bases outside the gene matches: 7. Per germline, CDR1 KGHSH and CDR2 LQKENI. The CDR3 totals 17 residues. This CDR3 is CASSPKGTGAKNTEAFF. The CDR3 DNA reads TGTGCCAGCTCACCAAAGGGGACAGGGGCGAAGAACACTGAAGCTTTCTTT.